Listed here are 23 T cell receptor beta chains from one sample, sequenced in a study of OX40 agonist ivuxolimab in advanced cancers. Assay used: immunoSEQ multiplex PCR; TCRdb lists only in-frame clones, some missing. The data show 71,000 or so clones, 86% seen once. This specimen consisted of CD4+ or CD8+ T cells sorted from blood, obtained in a trial of the OX40 agonist ivuxolimab. Receptor source: an adult with an advanced solid tumor such as melanoma, head and neck, liver or kidney cancer.

This sequence joins TRBV25-1 and TRBJ1-3; a weak D match, TRBD1 (5 bases). Looked up from germline, CDR1 is MGHDK and CDR2 is SYGVNS. The V end was cut by 4 bases, the J end by 0 bases, with 13 bases between. The CDR3 runs to 16 residues. This CDR3 reads CASSAQGPFSGNTIYF. The CDR3 bases are TGTGCCAGCAGTGCTCAGGGACCATTCTCTGGAAACACCATATATTTT.

This clone was picked up one time. The junction departs from germline at one end; a sequencing error may be responsible. This chain uses TRBV2 with TRBJ2-2; D is ambiguous. This CDR3 spans 16 amino acids. Germline loops: CDR1 SNHLY, CDR2 FYNNEI. The CDR3 coding sequence is TGTGCCAACAGTGAACGGTCACCCCTCAACACCGGGGAGCTGTTTTTT. This codes for CANSERSPLNTGELFF.

As concerns this clone: The same CDR3 is also encoded by other DNA sequences in this sample. The chain uses TRBV5-1 and TRBJ2-5, with D perhaps TRBD2 (7 bases). V was clipped by 0 bases and J by 2 bases, with 11 bases between them. This CDR3 spans 15 amino acids. Per germline, CDR1 SGHRS and CDR2 YFSETQ. The chain's CDR3 is CASSLGGRGQETQYF. DNA for the CDR3: TGCGCCAGCAGCTTGGGAGGGAGGGGGCAAGAGACCCAGTACTTC.

V and J are TRBV2 and TRBJ2-2; weak D call: TRBD1 (6 bases). This CDR3 is 15 amino acids long. Germline-derived CDR1 and CDR2 are SNHLY and FYNNEI. Trimming pared 2 bases from V and 2 bases from J, leaving 9 bases between. Here the CDR3 reads CASSEFRGNTGELFF. For the CDR3, the DNA is TGTGCCAGCAGTGAATTCAGGGGAAACACCGGGGAGCTGTTTTTT.

This chain uses TRBV6-1 with TRBJ1-4, with D perhaps TRBD1 (6 bases). The CDR3 covers 15 residues. Germline V gene data show CDR1 as MNHNS and CDR2 as SASEGT. Trimming left V 7 bases short and J 0 bases short, with 12 bases between. DNA for the CDR3: TGTGCCAGCATGGACAGACACCCAACTAATGAAAAACTGTTTTTT. Amino acid sequence: CASMDRHPTNEKLFF.

The CDR3 here is CASSQLAGWTDTQYF. DNA of the CDR3: TGTGCCAGCAGCCAACTAGCGGGATGGACAGATACGCAGTATTTT. V is TRBV11-2 and J is TRBJ2-3; 10 nucleotides agree with TRBD2. From germline, CDR1 is SGHAT and CDR2 FQNNGV. This CDR3 has 15 residues. V shed 5 bases and J 3 bases; nucleotides not matched to a gene: 5.

The rearrangement uses TRBV4-1 and TRBJ2-1; D is uncertain. Germline CDR1 reads MGHRA; CDR2 reads YSYEKL. The length of the CDR3 is 13 residues. Trimming removed 4 bases from V and 2 bases from J, with 6 bases in between. The CDR3 DNA sequence: TGCGCCAGCAGCCGGCTCCCCTACAATGAGCAGTTCTTC. Translated, it gives CASSRLPYNEQFF.

This clone was counted a single time. This chain connects TRBV5-1 to TRBJ1-2, with D perhaps TRBD1 (5 bases). Germline CDR1 reads SGHRS; CDR2 reads YFSETQ. The CDR3 consists of 14 residues. V was shortened by 4 bases and J by 4 bases, with 14 bases between the two germline ends. The CDR3 nucleotides are TGCGCCAGCAGCCCCGGGCGACAGCGCTATGGCTACACCTTC. It translates to CASSPGRQRYGYTF.

The CDR3 sequence: CASSSIAGEADTQYF. CDR3 nucleotides: TGTGCCAGCAGCTCGATAGCGGGAGAGGCAGATACGCAGTATTTT. The chain couples TRBV7-2 to TRBJ2-3, with TRBD2 matching over 9 bases. The CDR3 covers 15 residues. Trimming at V came to 4 bases and at J to 4 bases, leaving 6 bases not matched to a gene. Germline V gives CDR1 SGHTA, CDR2 FQGNSA.

The V call is TRBV9, the J call TRBJ2-5; D is uncertain. The V gene lost 1 base and the J gene lost 2 bases, with 6 bases spanning the gap. The CDR3 extends over 13 amino acids. The V gene's germline CDR1 is SGDLS and CDR2 YYNGEE. The CDR3 protein is CASSVTQQETQYF. CDR3 sequence (DNA): TGTGCCAGCAGCGTAACTCAGCAAGAGACCCAGTACTTC. Combining the CDR3 with reference TRBV9 and TRBJ2-5 gives the whole variable domain DSGVTQTPKHLITATGQRVTLRCSPRSGDLSVYWYQQSLDQGLQFLIQYYNGEERAKGNILERFSAQQFPDLHSELNLSSLELGDSALYFCASSVTQQETQYFGPGTRLLVL.

V and J are TRBV14 and TRBJ2-1; tentative D call: TRBD2 (6 bases). The germline gives CDR1 SGHDN, CDR2 FVKESK. Trimming left V 2 bases short and J 0 bases short, with 8 bases between. This CDR3 is built from 15 residues. As DNA, the CDR3 is TGTGCCAGCAGCCAACTCGGGAGCTCCTACAATGAGCAGTTCTTC. This sequence encodes CASSQLGSSYNEQFF.

The chain is built from TRBV6-6 and TRBJ2-1; D remains ambiguous. CDR1 and CDR2 from the germline V gene are MNHNY and SVGAGI (reference sequence). The CDR3 runs to 12 residues. V lost 4 bases to trimming and J lost 8 bases, with 9 bases between them. The DNA for the CDR3 is TGTGCCAGCAGTTCCTCCTTCTATGAGCAGTTCTTC. This encodes CASSSSFYEQFF.

The rearrangement joins TRBV7-2 to TRBJ1-6; D remains ambiguous. V dropped 5 bases and J dropped 2 bases, with 13 bases sitting between them. The CDR3 covers 16 residues. Germline CDR1 SGHTA, CDR2 FQGNSA. CDR3 DNA sequence: TGTGCCAGCAGCCCAAATTATGACACCTATAATTCACCCCTCCACTTT. Encoded protein: CASSPNYDTYNSPLHF.

This clone has only one observation. CDR3 nucleotides: TGTGCCAGCAGCCGGACAGAGCTCTCTGGAAACACCATATATTTT. It is translated as CASSRTELSGNTIYF. The rearrangement joins TRBV7-9 to TRBJ1-3, with D tentatively TRBD1 (6 bases). The CDR3 sequence is 15 residues long. V was shortened by 5 bases and J by 0 bases, with 11 bases between the two germline ends. The germline CDR1 and CDR2 sequences are SEHNR and FQNEAQ (reference sequence).

This chain links TRBV5-5 with TRBJ2-3; the match to TRBD2 covers 10 bases. The germline V gene has CDR1 SGHKS and CDR2 YYEKEE (reference sequence). There are 15 residues in the CDR3. With 0 bases clipped from V and 4 bases from J, the junction kept 2 bases outside the gene matches. The DNA for the CDR3 is TGTGCCAGCAGCTTGGCTAGCGGGAGCCCAGATACGCAGTATTTT. It translates to CASSLASGSPDTQYF.

This clone was counted once. The J gene is TRBJ1-6, the V gene TRBV5-1; D perhaps matches TRBD1 (5 bases). This CDR3 is built from 15 residues. V lost 5 bases and J lost 0, with 9 bases in between. CDR1 and CDR2 from the germline V gene are SGHRS and YFSETQ. The CDR3 loop is CASRLGLSYNSPLHF. The CDR3 nucleotides are TGCGCCAGCAGACTGGGGCTCTCCTATAATTCACCCCTCCACTTT.

The rearrangement uses TRBV5-1 and TRBJ1-1; TRBD1 agrees at 9 bases. The germline CDR1 and CDR2 sequences are SGHRS and YFSETQ. The junction had 9 bases not matched to a gene; V was cut back by 5 bases and J by 4 bases. CDR3 length: 15 residues. The CDR3 DNA follows: TGCGCCAGCAGGAAGGTATACAGGGGGCCCACTGAAGCTTTCTTT. It is translated as CASRKVYRGPTEAFF.

The gene calls are TRBV4-3 and TRBJ2-3; 9 bases agree with TRBD2. Per germline, CDR1 LGHNA and CDR2 YSLEER. This CDR3 has 13 amino acids. Trimming cost V 3 bases and J 7 bases; bases outside gene matches: 2. The CDR3 region is CASSQRGGNTQYF. The CDR3 DNA reads TGCGCCAGCAGCCAGCGGGGGGGAAATACGCAGTATTTT.

This clone was detected once. The chain joins TRBV19 to TRBJ2-7; tentative D call: TRBD2 (6 bases). V was cut by 4 bases and J by 2 bases, with 15 bases left in between. Germline V CDR1 and CDR2: LNHDA, SQIVND (reference sequence). This CDR3 is 15 amino acids long. The CDR3 here is CASSKGSSATYEQYF. Here the CDR3 DNA reads TGTGCCAGTAGTAAGGGGTCTAGCGCGACCTACGAGCAGTACTTC. The whole variable domain, filled in from reference TRBV19 and TRBJ2-7, reads DGGITQSPKYLFRKEGQNVTLSCEQNLNHDAMYWYRQDPGQGLRLIYYSQIVNDFQKGDIAEGYSVSREKKESFPLTVTSAQKNPTAFYLCASSKGSSATYEQYFGPGTRLTVT.

The CDR3 reads CAISEAQGGEPQHF. The CDR3 DNA reads TGTGCCATCAGTGAGGCGCAGGGAGGGGAACCCCAGCATTTT. V gene TRBV10-3 combines with J gene TRBJ1-5; D is possibly TRBD1 (5 bases). Per the germline V gene, CDR1 is ENHRY and CDR2 is SYGVKD. The CDR3 runs 14 residues. Between the trimmed V and J ends, which lost 2 bases and 10 bases, there was a span of 15 bases.

The V call is TRBV2, the J call TRBJ2-5, with 7 bases lining up with TRBD1. Trimming at V came to 2 bases and at J to 5 bases, leaving 5 bases not matched to a gene. The CDR3 has 14 residues. Per germline, CDR1 SNHLY and CDR2 FYNNEI. Here the CDR3 reads CASSERQGGETQYF. CDR3 nucleotide sequence: TGTGCCAGCAGTGAACGACAGGGCGGCGAGACCCAGTACTTC.

V and J are TRBV7-9 and TRBJ1-1; 8 bases fit TRBD1. J was trimmed by 3 bases and V by 10 bases; bases with no gene match: 7. The CDR3 sequence is 13 residues long. The germline gives CDR1 SEHNR, CDR2 FQNEAQ (reference sequence). The CDR3 DNA is TGTGCCACCTCAGGGGGCGCGGACACTGAAGCTTTCTTT. This encodes CATSGGADTEAFF.

This chain links TRBV6-5 with TRBJ1-1, with D hard to call. V gave up 2 bases and J gave up 4 bases, with 8 bases separating them. The CDR3 contains 13 residues. CDR1 is MNHEY and CDR2 is SVGAGI in the germline V gene. The CDR3 region is CASSYQDGTEAFF. CDR3 sequence (DNA): TGTGCCAGCAGTTACCAGGACGGCACTGAAGCTTTCTTT.